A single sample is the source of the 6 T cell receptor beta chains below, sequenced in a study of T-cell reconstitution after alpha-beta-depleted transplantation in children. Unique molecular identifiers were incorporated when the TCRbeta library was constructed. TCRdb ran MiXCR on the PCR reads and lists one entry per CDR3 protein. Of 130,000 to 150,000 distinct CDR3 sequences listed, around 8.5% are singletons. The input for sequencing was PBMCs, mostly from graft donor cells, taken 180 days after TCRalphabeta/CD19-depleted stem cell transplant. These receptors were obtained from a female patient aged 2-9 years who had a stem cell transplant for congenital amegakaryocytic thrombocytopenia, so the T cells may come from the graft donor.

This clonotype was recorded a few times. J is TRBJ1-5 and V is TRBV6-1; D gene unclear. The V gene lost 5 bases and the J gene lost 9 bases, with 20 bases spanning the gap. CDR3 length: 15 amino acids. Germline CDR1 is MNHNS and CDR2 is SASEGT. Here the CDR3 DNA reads TGTGCCAGCAGTAGGGAAGACACACCCCACGGGCCCCAGCATTTT. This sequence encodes CASSREDTPHGPQHF.

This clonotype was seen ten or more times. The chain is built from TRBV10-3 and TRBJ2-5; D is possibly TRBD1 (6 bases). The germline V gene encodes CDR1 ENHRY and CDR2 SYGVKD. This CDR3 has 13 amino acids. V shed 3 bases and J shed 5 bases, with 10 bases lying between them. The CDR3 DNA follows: TGTGCCATCAGTGACGGGGACACGGAGACCCAGTACTTC. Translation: CAISDGDTETQYF.

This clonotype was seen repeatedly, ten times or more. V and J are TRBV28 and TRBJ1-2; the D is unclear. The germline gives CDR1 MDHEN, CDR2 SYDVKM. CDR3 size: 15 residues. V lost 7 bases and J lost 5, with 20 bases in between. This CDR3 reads CASTNYIRAFYGYTF. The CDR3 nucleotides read TGTGCCAGCACCAATTACATAAGGGCATTTTATGGCTACACCTTC.

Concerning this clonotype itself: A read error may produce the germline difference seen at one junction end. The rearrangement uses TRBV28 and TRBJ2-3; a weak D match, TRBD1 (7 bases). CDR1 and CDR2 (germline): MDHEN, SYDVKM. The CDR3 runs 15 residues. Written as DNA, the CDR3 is TGTGCCAGCAGTTTATCAGGGGGAGGAAGAGATACGCAGAATTTT. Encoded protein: CASSLSGGGRDTQNF.

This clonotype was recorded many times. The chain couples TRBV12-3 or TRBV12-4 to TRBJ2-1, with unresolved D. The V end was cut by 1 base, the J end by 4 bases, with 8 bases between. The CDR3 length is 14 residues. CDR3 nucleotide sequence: TGTGCCAGCAGTTTAGGGGCCAGTTACAATGAGCAGTTCTTC. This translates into CASSLGASYNEQFF.

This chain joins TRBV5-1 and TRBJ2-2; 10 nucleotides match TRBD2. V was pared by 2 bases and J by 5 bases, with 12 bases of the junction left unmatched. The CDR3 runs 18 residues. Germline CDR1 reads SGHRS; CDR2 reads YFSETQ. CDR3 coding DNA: TGCGCCAGCAGCTTAAGGGCTAGCGGGGGCCTGAGGACCGGGGAGCTGTTTTTT. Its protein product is CASSLRASGGLRTGELFF. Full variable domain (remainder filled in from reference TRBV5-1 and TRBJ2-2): KAGVTQTPRYLIKTRGQQVTLSCSPISGHRSVSWYQQTPGQGLQFLFEYFSETQRNKGNFPGRFSGRQFSNSRSEMNVSTLELGDSALYLCASSLRASGGLRTGELFFGEGSRLTVL.